Below are 22 T cell receptor beta chains sequenced from a single sample in a study of T cells in Graves' hyperthyroidism and ophthalmopathy. It was RNA transcripts that yielded the amplified TCR beta CDR3 regions. TCR CDR3 underwent first-round RT-PCR with the HTBI primer set. Using its own MiXCR run on the multiplex PCR reads, TCRdb lists one record per CDR3 protein. Of around 600,000 distinct CDR3 sequences listed, approximately 15% are singletons. Material: blood. The receptors were gathered from a woman aged 25 to 39 with Graves' hyperthyroidism.

This clonotype was recorded many times. This chain links TRBV12-3 or TRBV12-4 with TRBJ1-2; TRBD1 might be the D (5 bases). Trimming cost V 7 bases and J 4 bases, with 19 bases left between them. This CDR3 has 15 residues. For the CDR3, the DNA is TGTGCCAGCACTTTCGATCAGGACATCGTCTATGGCTACACCTTC. Amino acids: CASTFDQDIVYGYTF.

The chain is built from TRBV10-3 and TRBJ1-2; TRBD1 matches at 9 bases. V was clipped by 11 bases and J by 3 bases; unmatched bases: 4. CDR3 length: 12 residues. Germline V gene lookup returns CDR1 ENHRY and CDR2 SYGVKD. The CDR3 nucleotides are TGTGCCTCCCGGGACAGGGACTATGGCTACACCTTC. It specifies CASRDRDYGYTF.

This clonotype was observed at least ten times. V and J are TRBV7-9 and TRBJ1-1; D is ambiguous. The CDR3 runs to 13 residues. Trimming cost V 2 bases and J 6 bases, with 10 bases left between them. Germline V CDR1 and CDR2: SEHNR, FQNEAQ (reference sequence). CDR3 protein: CASSLYRRPEAFF. CDR3 in DNA: TGTGCCAGCAGCTTATATCGGCGACCTGAAGCTTTCTTT.

The rearrangement uses TRBV25-1 and TRBJ2-2; possible D gene TRBD2, 6 bases. The germline gives CDR1 MGHDK, CDR2 SYGVNS. V was pared by 3 bases and J by 5 bases, with 19 bases between. The CDR3 is 17 residues long. The CDR3 is CASSELSTGEITGELFF. The DNA of the CDR3 is TGTGCCAGCAGTGAGCTCTCAACGGGGGAGATTACCGGGGAGCTGTTTTTT.

This clonotype was seen ten or more times. This chain joins TRBV14 and TRBJ2-7; possibly TRBD2 for D (7 bases). This CDR3 contains 17 residues. V gave up 4 bases and J gave up 1 base, with 20 bases separating them. The germline gives CDR1 SGHDN, CDR2 FVKESK. This CDR3 reads CASSLARGGPASYEQYF. CDR3 nucleotide sequence: TGTGCCAGCAGCCTCGCCCGCGGGGGCCCCGCTTCCTACGAGCAGTACTTC.

On this clonotype itself: A much bigger clone sits one base away, suggesting this may be a read error. This chain's CDR3 is CSARGDRAHEQYF. The CDR3 nucleotides read TGCAGTGCTAGGGGGGACAGGGCCCACGAGCAGTACTTC. V and J are TRBV20-1 and TRBJ2-7; 9 bases fit TRBD1. This CDR3 contains 13 residues. CDR1 is DFQATT, CDR2 SNEGSKA, per germline (reference sequence). J gave up 5 bases and V 3 bases, and 5 bases lay outside the gene matches.

For this clonotype: A much more abundant neighbour one base away suggests this may be a read error. The rearrangement joins TRBV5-1 to TRBJ1-1; the D is unclear. The germline V gene encodes CDR1 SGHRS and CDR2 YFSETQ. The CDR3 is 16 residues long. CDR3 sequence: CASSLQVPPVNTEALF. CDR3 nucleotides: TGTGCCAGCAGCTTGCAGGTACCCCCGGTGAACACTGAAGCTCTCTTT. Full variable domain (remainder filled in from reference TRBV5-1 and TRBJ1-1): KAGVTQTPRYLIKTRGQQVTLSCSPISGHRSVSWYQQTPGQGLQFLFEYFSETQRNKGNFPGRFSGRQFSNSRSEMNVSTLELGDSALYLCASSLQVPPVNTEALFGQGTRLTVV.

This clonotype was found a few times. This could be a read error, since a much larger clone is one nucleotide away. The chain links TRBV20-1 to TRBJ2-3; D gene uncertain. CDR3 size: 12 residues. Germline V CDR1 and CDR2: DFQATT, SNEGSKA (reference sequence). Trimming removed 5 bases at V and 8 bases at J, with 14 bases between. CDR3 coding DNA: TGCAGTGCTGCAAACCTAAGAGGTACGCAGTATTTT. Translated: CSAANLRGTQYF.

The chain joins TRBV4-1 to TRBJ1-6, with TRBD1 identical over 10 bases. The length of the CDR3 is 15 residues. Germline CDR1 MGHRA, CDR2 YSYEKL. V lost 1 base and J lost 9; bases outside the gene matches: 3. This CDR3 is CASSQGQGAGSPLHF. The CDR3, as DNA: TGCGCCAGCAGCCAAGGACAGGGGGCAGGTTCACCCCTCCACTTT.

There are many counts of this clonotype. The chain's CDR3 is CASSPKRGPPQHF. The DNA for the CDR3 is TGTGCCAGCAGCCCCAAAAGGGGTCCACCCCAGCATTTT. J is TRBJ1-5 and V is TRBV7-3, with D possibly matching TRBD1 (5 bases). Trimming removed 5 bases at V and 10 bases at J, with 15 bases between. The germline gives CDR1 SGHTA, CDR2 FQGTGA. This CDR3 is 13 amino acids long.

There are many counts of this clonotype. This chain joins TRBV2 and TRBJ2-4; possibly TRBD2 for D (6 bases). The length of the CDR3 is 17 residues. Germline CDR1 reads SNHLY; CDR2 reads FYNNEI. V dropped 4 bases and J dropped 0 bases, with 16 bases sitting between them. CDR3 residues: CASSVGRGFLAKNIQYF. CDR3 sequence (DNA): TGTGCCAGCAGTGTTGGGCGGGGATTCCTAGCCAAAAACATTCAGTACTTC.

This clonotype was seen many times. The chain carries TRBV6-4 and TRBJ1-1, with a possible D match to TRBD1 (6 bases). The germline V and J ends were trimmed by 5 bases and 3 bases, with 10 bases remaining between them. The CDR3 consists of 13 residues. Per germline, CDR1 MRHNA and CDR2 SNTAGT. The chain's CDR3 is CASSRQEDTEAFF. The CDR3 DNA is TGTGCCAGCAGTAGACAGGAGGACACTGAAGCTTTCTTT.

This clonotype was seen at least ten times. V and J are TRBV6-1 and TRBJ2-1; D possibly corresponds to TRBD2 (6 bases). This CDR3 comprises 16 residues. Germline CDR1 and CDR2: MNHNS and SASEGT. Trimming stripped 5 bases from V and 7 bases from J, with 21 bases between. CDR3 in amino acids: CASSSLAPSRRNEQFF. CDR3 nucleotides: TGTGCCAGCAGTTCTCTAGCGCCTTCCCGGAGGAATGAGCAGTTCTTC.

This chain joins TRBV6-9 and TRBJ2-7; 11 nucleotides match TRBD2. Germline values: CDR1 MNHGY, CDR2 SVAAGI. V lost 3 bases, J lost 5 bases, and 12 bases stayed unmatched. This CDR3 has 17 amino acids. The CDR3 reads CASSYSIRTSGSHEQYF. DNA of the CDR3: TGTGCCAGCAGTTACTCGATTCGCACTAGCGGGAGCCACGAGCAGTACTTC.

There are many counts of this clonotype. V and J are TRBV28 and TRBJ1-1, with 11 bases that match TRBD1. The CDR3 is made up of 16 amino acids. CDR1 MDHEN and CDR2 SYDVKM come from the germline V gene. Trimming at V came to 5 bases and at J to 11 bases, leaving 16 bases not matched to a gene. The CDR3 bases are TGTGCCAGCAGTCTCCCCCCAGGGACAGGGGGTTTAGTCGCTTTCTTT. It yields the protein CASSLPPGTGGLVAFF.

To note about this clonotype: Germline is not matched at one junction end, which may reflect a read error. The CDR3 DNA reads as TGTGCCAGCAGCGTCGACAGAATGAACACTGAAGCTTCCTTT. Translated, it gives CASSVDRMNTEASF. The chain carries TRBV9 and TRBJ1-1, with a tentative D call TRBD1 (5 bases). The CDR3 consists of 14 residues. In germline, CDR1 is SGDLS, CDR2 YYNGEE.

This clonotype has ten or more counts. The CDR3 nucleotides read TGTGCCTGGAGTGTAGCGGTATCCTACGAGCAGTACTTC. Protein product: CAWSVAVSYEQYF. V is TRBV30 and J is TRBJ2-7; possible D gene TRBD2, 5 bases. V lost 0 bases and J lost 1, with 7 bases in between. Germline V gene sequence: CDR1 GTSNPN, CDR2 SVGIG (reference sequence). This CDR3 contains 13 residues.

In this sample, this clonotype turned up a few times. The J gene is TRBJ2-1, the V gene TRBV7-6, with 7 bases identical to TRBD2. The CDR3 spans 15 residues. The trim removed 7 bases at V and 4 bases at J, leaving 10 bases unmatched. Per the germline V gene, CDR1 is SGHVS and CDR2 is FNYEAQ. This CDR3 is CASNMGGSRYNEQFF. The CDR3 coding sequence is TGTGCCAGCAACATGGGCGGGAGTAGGTACAATGAGCAGTTCTTC.

Comment on this clonotype: It may be a read error: a sequence one base away is much more abundant. The rearrangement uses TRBV5-6 and TRBJ2-2; D gene uncertain. The length of the CDR3 is 14 residues. The germline V gene has CDR1 SGHDT and CDR2 YYEEEE. The V and J ends lost 6 bases and 6 bases respectively, with 15 bases between them. The CDR3 region is CASNPNAPSGELFF. CDR3 in DNA: TGTGCCAGCAACCCTAACGCACCCTCCGGGGAGCTGTTTTTT.

This clonotype was seen at least ten times. This chain joins TRBV11-3 and TRBJ2-1; tentative D call: TRBD1 (5 bases). The CDR3 length is 15 residues. V lost 3 bases, J lost 2 bases, and 11 bases lay in between. Germline assignment: CDR1 SGHNT and CDR2 YENEEA. Written as DNA, the CDR3 is TGTGCCAGCAGCTTTAGCCCAGGGCCCTACAATGAGCAGTTCTTC. Translating it yields CASSFSPGPYNEQFF.

This clonotype has only a few counts. The chain combines TRBV30 with TRBJ2-1, with 7 bases aligning to TRBD1. The trim removed 3 bases at V and 9 bases at J, leaving 8 bases unmatched. This CDR3 has 13 residues. Germline lookup yields CDR1 GTSNPN and CDR2 SVGIG (reference sequence). CDR3 sequence: CAWSPGTVVEQFF. The CDR3 nucleotides read TGTGCCTGGAGCCCTGGGACAGTAGTTGAGCAGTTCTTC. Based on the CDR3 plus reference TRBV30 and TRBJ2-1, the full variable domain is SQTIHQWPATLVQPVGSPLSLECTVEGTSNPNLYWYRQAAGRGLQLLFYSVGIGQISSEVPQNLSASRPQDRQFILSSKKLLLSDSGFYLCAWSPGTVVEQFFGPGTRLTVL.

This clonotype occurred many times. This chain joins TRBV28 and TRBJ2-2; D is uncertain. This CDR3 contains 14 residues. In germline, CDR1 is MDHEN, CDR2 SYDVKM. Trimming took off 1 base at V and 1 base at J, with 4 bases between the two ends. CDR3 nucleotides: TGTGCCAGCAGTTTATATGTGAACACCGGGGAGCTGTTTTTT. The encoded protein is CASSLYVNTGELFF.